This T cell receptor (beta chain) was retrieved from a study of blood T cell repertoires in COVID-19. Study background: Sites in the United States, Italy and Spain provided acute and convalescent COVID-19 samples. PBMCs, B-cell-depleted T cells, or T cells were the source of the cDNA or gDNA that made up the material.

The CDR3 length is 14 residues. Losses at the gene ends were 4 bases for V and 3 bases for J; bases not matched to a gene: 5. CDR1 SNHLY and CDR2 FYNNEI come from the germline V gene. Authors' processing steps: Amplification with reference gene primers provided the estimates of nucleated cell counts. Some clones are missing from TCRdb's copy, which holds only in-frame ones; the method was immunoSEQ multiplex PCR. The D gene and trimming were derived from the DNA, and the V and J assignments and clone size from that table. The sample carries around 290,000 clones, 80% to 90% recorded once. The chain has TRBV2 and TRBJ2-5; TRBD2 agrees at 7 bases. Material for sequencing was peripheral blood. The receptor comes from a woman aged 50 to 65 who had recovered from COVID-19. Here the CDR3 DNA reads TGTGCCAGCAGTGTTATTCTAGCGGAAGAGACCCAGTACTTC. This encodes CASSVILAEETQYF. The whole variable domain, filled in from reference TRBV2 and TRBJ2-5, reads EPEVTQTPSHQVTQMGQEVILRCVPISNHLYFYWYRQILGQKVEFLVSFYNNEISEKSEIFDDQFSVERPDGSNFTLKIRSTKLEDSAMYFCASSVILAEETQYFGPGTRLLVL.